Below, one T cell receptor beta chain is given with its context. These data are taken from a study of technical replicates of blood from a few donors. Assay: immunoSEQ multiplex PCR; the TCRdb copy retains only in-frame clones and omits some. The sample shows tens of thousands of clones, approximately 97% of them seen only once. V was pared by 4 bases and J by 4 bases, with 5 bases between. CDR3 length equals 13 residues. Germline CDR1 and CDR2: SGHVS and FNYEAQ. The receptor was derived from a human donor in good health. The V call is TRBV7-6, the J call TRBJ2-6; D gene ambiguous. Sequencing was carried out using T cells isolated from PBMCs. CDR3 loop: CASSSMGANVLTF. The CDR3, as DNA: TGTGCCAGCAGCTCCATGGGGGCCAACGTCCTGACTTTC.